This T cell receptor beta chain comes out of a study of blood T cells in healthy people across ages (dated by TCRdb to the mid-2010s). As for the study more broadly: Template switching captured roughly one uniquely barcoded TCR beta cDNA molecule per two T cells in model experiments. Using deep sequencing normalized with unique cDNA molecular identifiers, the study measured how TCR beta repertoire diversity changes with age. Donors were grouped into four age groups: young (average about 15 years), middle-aged (39), aged (around 62) and long-lived (about 90). Donors of different ages were randomly distributed across sequencing lanes to avoid experimental bias. For two donors (one aged 18 to 29 and one aged 80 or older), the study analyzed two additional independent replicas of 1 million unique cDNA reads from the same blood draw. Summary of the overall study and its limitations: As age increased, observed TCR beta diversity per million T cells dropped in a roughly linear way, and a significant reduction was already evident by age 40. A strong correlation was found between observed TCR beta diversity and the percentage of naive T cells measured by flow cytometry. Compared with the aged group, the long-lived group had more naive CD4+ T cells, fewer expanded clones and increased TCR diversity, suggesting age selection. Donor CMV infection status was unknown, potentially confounding age-related changes in expanded clonotypes. Total diversity estimates from one million sequenced T cells were considered lower bounds and underestimates. Since profiling was done on bulk unsorted PBMCs, naive and antigen-experienced compartments could not be conclusively compared.

Systemically healthy Caucasian individuals from Russia, around 38 in total and aged roughly 6 to 100 years, were included as donors. Each donor gave ten milliliters of peripheral blood, drawn into EDTA-treated Vacutainer tubes. Ficoll-Paque density-gradient centrifugation was used to isolate PBMCs, with at least 7 million per sample. Trizol reagent was used to extract total RNA from the PBMCs, yielding at least 5 micrograms per sample. Naive CD45RAhigh/CD27high T cell percentages were measured by flow cytometry on a PBMC aliquot from every donor. Based on the germline V gene (reference sequence), the CDR1 and CDR2 sequences are DFQATT and SNEGSKA. V lost 6 bases and J lost 3 bases, and the count of bases not matched to a germline gene is 11. Spanning cysteine to phenylalanine, the CDR3 consists of 15 amino acids. Solely the CDR3 DNA is kept, with 45 bases framed from the first base. The method behind the library was 5' RACE. This sample was sequenced with an Illumina HiSeq 2500. A second roughly 6 to 11 cycle PCR used a sample-barcoded 5' primer and a J-beta primer mix. A template-switch 5' adaptor carrying 12 random nucleotides introduced a unique molecular identifier onto each TCR beta cDNA molecule. Each sample yielded at least 2.5 million CDR3-containing paired-end reads. First-strand cDNA was synthesized from all RNA with the Mint cDNA synthesis kit, primed by a TRBC-specific oligonucleotide. All cDNA was treated with uracil-DNA glycosylase and then went through a first 18-cycle PCR with the universal primers M1SS and BC2_uni_R. Concerning the study's data processing: Each sample was normalized by randomly selecting 1 million high-quality reads, each carrying a distinct molecular identifier. Reads with shared molecular identifiers were discarded instead of being binned into consensus sequences. CDR3 identification, clonotype clustering and error correction used MiTCR with a Q25 quality threshold and the strictest error-elimination algorithm. Lower-bound total TCR beta diversity was estimated with a nonparametric unseen species model using Euler transformation. TCRdb reran the public reads through fastp at Q25 and MiXCR, keeping productive beta chains. Rows are combined by CDR3 protein, so each entry shows the most common genes and DNA. These V and J calls are TCRdb output, not the study's own analysis. The sample table holds more than 700,000 distinct CDR3 sequences, of which roughly 50% were seen once. Under 50% of the sample comes from the top ten.

This clonotype was seen more than once but under ten times. What antigen it recognizes has not been identified. Nothing much larger sits one base from this clone, and base qualities are not available. Material: blood. Rearrangement joined TRBV20-1 to TRBJ2-1; the central 7 bases match TRBD2. The clonotype was recovered from a man older than 75 in good health. The base sequence is TGCAGTGCCAGCGCCGCTTCGGGAGGCTACAATGAGCAGTTCTTC. This sequence encodes CSASAASGGYNEQFF.